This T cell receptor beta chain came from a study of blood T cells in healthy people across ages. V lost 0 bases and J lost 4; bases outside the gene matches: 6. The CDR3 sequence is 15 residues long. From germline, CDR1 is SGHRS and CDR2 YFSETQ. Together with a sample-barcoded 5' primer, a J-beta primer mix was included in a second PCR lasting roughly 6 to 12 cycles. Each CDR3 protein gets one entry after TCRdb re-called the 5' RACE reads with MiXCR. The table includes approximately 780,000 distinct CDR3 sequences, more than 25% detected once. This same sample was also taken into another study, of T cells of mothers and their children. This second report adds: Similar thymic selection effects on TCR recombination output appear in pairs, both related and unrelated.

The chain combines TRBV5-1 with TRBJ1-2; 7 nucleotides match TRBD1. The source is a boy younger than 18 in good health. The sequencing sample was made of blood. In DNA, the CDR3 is TGCGCCAGCAGCTTGGGTAAACAGGGGCCCTATGGCTACACCTTC. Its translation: CASSLGKQGPYGYTF.